A single sample is the source of the 30 T cell receptor beta chains below, sequenced in a study of blood T cell repertoires in COVID-19. Here immunoSEQ multiplex PCR was the method, and the copy in TCRdb shows in-frame clones only, minus some. Seen here are more than 300,000 clones, over 90% observed once, and the top ten hold approximately 4.1%. The sequencing sample was made of PBMCs or T cells enriched from blood (not recorded which). These receptors were obtained from a woman aged 30 to 39 who had been exposed to COVID-19.

The rearrangement uses TRBV5-4 and TRBJ2-2, with 10 bases that match TRBD1. Germline CDR1 and CDR2: SGHNT and YYREEE (reference sequence). This CDR3 is 17 amino acids long. With V trimmed by 5 bases and J by 5 bases, 12 bases remained unmatched. DNA for the CDR3: TGTGCCAGCAGGGCGACAGGGGGCAGCAGTGGGACCGGGGAGCTGTTTTTT. This gives the protein CASRATGGSSGTGELFF.

The V call is TRBV7-9, the J call TRBJ2-7, with 10 bases lining up with TRBD2. With 4 bases clipped from V and 7 bases from J, the junction kept 19 bases outside the gene matches. Germline V gene data show CDR1 as SEHNR and CDR2 as FQNEAQ (reference sequence). The CDR3 has 18 residues. Here the CDR3 reads CASSWHRVAGGTVDEQYF. The CDR3 DNA follows: TGTGCCAGCAGCTGGCACAGGGTAGCGGGGGGTACCGTAGATGAGCAGTACTTC.

CDR3 loop: CSGGGWITEAFF. The CDR3 region has the DNA TGCAGCGGTGGGGGGTGGATCACTGAAGCTTTCTTT. J is TRBJ1-1 and V is TRBV29-1; tentative D call: TRBD1 (5 bases). The CDR3 sequence is 12 residues long. CDR1 is SQVTM and CDR2 is ANQGSEA in the germline V gene. The V gene lost 7 bases and the J gene lost 4 bases, with 13 bases spanning the gap.

V gene TRBV15 combines with J gene TRBJ1-5; TRBD1 agrees at 9 bases. Germline loops: CDR1 LNHNV, CDR2 YYDKDF (reference sequence). The CDR3 runs 16 residues. The V and J ends lost 6 bases and 2 bases, in that order; junction bases with no gene match: 8. The CDR3 DNA reads TGTGCCACCAGTCGGGACAGGGATTACGGCAATCAGCCCCAGCATTTT. Residues: CATSRDRDYGNQPQHF. Variable domain in full (rest from reference TRBV15 and TRBJ1-5): DAMVIQNPRYQVTQFGKPVTLSCSQTLNHNVMYWYQQKSSQAPKLLFHYYDKDFNNEADTPDNFQSRRPNTSFCFLDIRSPGLGDTAMYLCATSRDRDYGNQPQHFGDGTRLSIL.

The chain has TRBV10-3 and TRBJ1-1; D uncertain. The CDR3 is made up of 13 amino acids. Germline CDR1 and CDR2: ENHRY and SYGVKD. Trimming shortened V by 6 bases and J by 6 bases, and 14 bases separated the two germline ends. In nucleotides, the CDR3 is TGTGCCATCAGACCCCCGGGAGCTTCTGAAGCTTTCTTT. Amino acid sequence: CAIRPPGASEAFF.

J is TRBJ1-3 and V is TRBV6-5; 7 bases align to TRBD1. Germline trimming cut 7 bases from V and 0 bases from J; bases unmatched to any gene: 6. This CDR3 contains 15 residues. The germline gives CDR1 MNHEY, CDR2 SVGAGI. This CDR3 reads CASKRGQSSGNTIYF. In nucleotides, the CDR3 is TGTGCCAGCAAACGGGGACAGAGCTCTGGAAACACCATATATTTT.

This rearrangement joins TRBV6-5 to TRBJ1-5, with D unresolved. Trimming took off 1 base at V and 0 bases at J, with 7 bases between the two ends. The CDR3 has 15 residues. CDR1 is MNHEY and CDR2 is SVGAGI in the germline V gene. The chain's CDR3 is CASSYLASSNQPQHF. In DNA form, the CDR3 reads TGTGCCAGCAGTTACTTAGCCTCTAGCAATCAGCCCCAGCATTTT.

V gene TRBV19 combines with J gene TRBJ2-7; 8 nucleotides match TRBD1. V was pared by 5 bases and J by 6 bases, with 9 bases of the junction left unmatched. The CDR3 covers 14 residues. Germline assignment: CDR1 LNHDA and CDR2 SQIVND (reference sequence). CDR3 region: CASSVTGGIVEQYF. The DNA of the CDR3 is TGTGCCAGTAGTGTTACAGGGGGGATCGTCGAGCAGTACTTC.

The V gene is TRBV19, the J gene TRBJ1-2; 12 nucleotides line up with TRBD1. From germline, CDR1 is LNHDA and CDR2 SQIVND (reference sequence). CDR3 length equals 17 residues. V shed 2 bases and J 6 bases; nucleotides not matched to a gene: 10. CDR3 region: CASSITGTGGGNDGYTF. The CDR3 region has the DNA TGTGCCAGTAGTATAACCGGGACAGGGGGCGGAAACGATGGCTACACCTTC.

The chain links TRBV7-8 to TRBJ2-6, with D tentatively TRBD2 (5 bases). The CDR3 sequence is 16 residues long. Trimming took 5 bases from V and 0 from J, leaving 11 bases between them. Germline assignment: CDR1 SGHVS and CDR2 FQNEAQ. The CDR3 is CASSPVRASGANVLTF. In nucleotides, the CDR3 is TGTGCCAGCAGCCCCGTGAGGGCCTCTGGGGCCAACGTCCTGACTTTC.

V gene TRBV7-9 combines with J gene TRBJ1-2; 9 nucleotides align to TRBD1. V shed 5 bases, J shed 0 bases, and the junction held 13 bases outside the gene matches. The CDR3 is 18 amino acids. The germline V gene encodes CDR1 SEHNR and CDR2 FQNEAQ (reference sequence). CDR3 residues: CASSHTQQGASTNYGYTF. The CDR3 DNA is TGTGCCAGCAGCCATACCCAACAGGGGGCATCGACTAACTATGGCTACACCTTC.

J is TRBJ1-2 and V is TRBV19, with TRBD1 identical over 8 bases. V gave up 6 bases and J gave up 4 bases; unmatched junction bases: 7. CDR3 length: 14 amino acids. The germline gives CDR1 LNHDA, CDR2 SQIVND (reference sequence). CDR3 bases: TGTGCCAGTAGAAAGACAGGGGTAATCTATGGCTACACCTTC. Its translation is CASRKTGVIYGYTF. Supplemented by reference TRBV19 and TRBJ1-2, the full variable domain reads DGGITQSPKYLFRKEGQNVTLSCEQNLNHDAMYWYRQDPGQGLRLIYYSQIVNDFQKGDIAEGYSVSREKKESFPLTVTSAQKNPTAFYLCASRKTGVIYGYTFGSGTRLTVV.

This rearrangement joins TRBV7-6 to TRBJ2-1; a possible D gene is TRBD2 (6 bases). Trimming took off 2 bases at V and 4 bases at J, with 12 bases between the two ends. The CDR3 length is 15 residues. Germline values: CDR1 SGHVS, CDR2 FNYEAQ. As DNA, the CDR3 is TGTGCCAGCAGCTTATATCTAGCGCAATACAATGAGCAGTTCTTC. Protein product: CASSLYLAQYNEQFF.

The V call is TRBV6-5, the J call TRBJ1-2, with 12 nucleotides matching TRBD1. Trimming removed 6 bases from V and 2 bases from J; junction bases left unmatched: 4. Germline loops: CDR1 MNHEY, CDR2 SVGAGI. The CDR3 has 15 amino acids. DNA for the CDR3: TGTGCCAGCAGGGGACAGGGGGCGCGAAACTATGGCTACACCTTC. Its protein is CASRGQGARNYGYTF.

This clone has just a few counts. The chain employs TRBV5-1 and TRBJ2-2; weak D call: TRBD2 (5 bases). CDR1 is SGHRS, CDR2 YFSETQ, per germline. This CDR3 has 15 amino acids. V lost 4 bases to trimming and J lost 2 bases, with 12 bases between them. The CDR3 here is CASSLSGINTGELFF. The CDR3 DNA reads TGCGCCAGCAGCCTCTCGGGGATTAACACCGGGGAGCTGTTTTTT.

This chain connects TRBV15 to TRBJ1-2; D gene unclear. Germline lookup yields CDR1 LNHNV and CDR2 YYDKDF (reference sequence). Trimming stripped 0 bases from V and 8 bases from J, with 7 bases between. This CDR3 comprises 12 residues. The CDR3 sequence: CATSREAGGYTF. The DNA of the CDR3 is TGTGCCACCAGCAGAGAGGCTGGCGGCTACACCTTC.

The chain has TRBV6-5 and TRBJ2-5; 10 bases align to TRBD2. V was clipped by 8 bases and J by 7 bases; unmatched bases: 7. This CDR3 spans 13 amino acids. The V gene's germline CDR1 is MNHEY and CDR2 SVGAGI. CDR3 nucleotides: TGTGCCAGCTCTACTAGCGGGGTGGGGACCCAGTACTTC. Its protein product is CASSTSGVGTQYF.

V and J are TRBV27 and TRBJ2-7; 10 bases match TRBD1. V was pared by 2 bases and J by 0 bases, with 7 bases of the junction left unmatched. This CDR3 spans 17 amino acids. Germline V gene sequence: CDR1 MNHEY, CDR2 SMNVEV (reference sequence). The CDR3 loop reads CASSLRTGGFFSYEQYF. In DNA form, the CDR3 reads TGTGCCAGCAGTTTACGGACAGGGGGTTTTTTCTCCTACGAGCAGTACTTC.

CDR3 in DNA: TGTGCCAGCACCCCCGGTCGTGGGCTGGGCTACACCTTC. Translating it yields CASTPGRGLGYTF. This chain joins TRBV6-5 and TRBJ1-2; D gene uncertain. Looked up from germline, CDR1 is MNHEY and CDR2 is SVGAGI. The CDR3 extends over 13 amino acids. The V gene lost 7 bases and the J gene lost 8 bases, with 17 bases spanning the gap.

The rearrangement uses TRBV5-1 and TRBJ1-3, with 7 bases that match TRBD1. This CDR3 region has 15 residues. The germline V gene has CDR1 SGHRS and CDR2 YFSETQ. V lost 4 bases and J lost 2; bases outside the gene matches: 6. The CDR3 here is CASSPLTGTGNTIYF. The CDR3 nucleotides are TGCGCCAGCAGCCCACTGACAGGGACTGGAAACACCATATATTTT. The variable domain in full, with the rest retrieved from reference TRBV5-1 and TRBJ1-3, is KAGVTQTPRYLIKTRGQQVTLSCSPISGHRSVSWYQQTPGQGLQFLFEYFSETQRNKGNFPGRFSGRQFSNSRSEMNVSTLELGDSALYLCASSPLTGTGNTIYFGEGSWLTVV.

The chain carries TRBV27 and TRBJ1-2, with a tentative D call TRBD1 (5 bases). The germline gives CDR1 MNHEY, CDR2 SMNVEV (reference sequence). The CDR3 covers 15 residues. V was cut by 2 bases and J by 8 bases, with 18 bases left in between. The CDR3 is CASSLRGGTPLGYTF. The CDR3, as DNA: TGTGCCAGCAGTTTACGGGGGGGAACCCCATTAGGCTACACCTTC.

This sequence joins TRBV11-3 and TRBJ2-2, with unresolved D. This CDR3 has 13 residues. The germline V gene has CDR1 SGHNT and CDR2 YENEEA. V was clipped by 1 base and J by 5 bases, with 5 bases between them. This chain's CDR3 is CASSLGLTGELFF. CDR3 nucleotides: TGTGCCAGCAGCTTAGGACTGACCGGGGAGCTGTTTTTT.

The V and J genes are TRBV5-4 and TRBJ2-3; D ambiguous. Between the trimmed V and J ends, which lost 0 bases and 6 bases, there was a span of 14 bases. CDR3 size: 15 residues. CDR1 is SGHNT, CDR2 YYREEE, per germline (reference sequence). The CDR3 region is CASSLEGRQRDTQYF. The CDR3 coding sequence is TGTGCCAGCAGCTTGGAAGGCAGGCAAAGGGATACGCAGTATTTT.

This chain joins TRBV7-8 and TRBJ1-1, with 7 bases fitting TRBD1. The V and J ends lost 5 bases and 2 bases, in that order; junction bases with no gene match: 8. Per the germline V gene, CDR1 is SGHVS and CDR2 is FQNEAQ. The CDR3 runs 15 residues. CDR3 DNA sequence: TGTGCCAGCAGCCCCGACCGGGACAGCAACACTGAAGCTTTCTTT. This codes for CASSPDRDSNTEAFF.

The rearrangement joins TRBV7-6 to TRBJ1-2; 7 nucleotides match TRBD1. The CDR3 loop spans 16 amino acids. V lost 1 base, J lost 2 bases, and 7 bases stayed unmatched. The germline gives CDR1 SGHVS, CDR2 FNYEAQ. The CDR3 is CASSLGPTGQNYGYTF. The CDR3 coding sequence is TGTGCCAGCAGCTTAGGACCCACGGGACAGAACTATGGCTACACCTTC.

The genes are TRBV24-1 and TRBJ2-3, with 13 bases matching TRBD2. In germline, CDR1 is KGHDR, CDR2 SFDVKD. The CDR3 runs 16 residues. The J segment lost 3 bases and the V segment lost 3 bases, leaving 2 bases of the junction unmatched. CDR3 coding DNA: TGTGCCACCAGTGATGCGACTAGCGGGGGGACAGATACGCAGTATTTT. This gives the protein CATSDATSGGTDTQYF.

This clone was detected only a few times. The chain has TRBV19 and TRBJ1-6; 9 bases agree with TRBD1. V shed 4 bases and J 11 bases; nucleotides not matched to a gene: 6. Germline V gives CDR1 LNHDA, CDR2 SQIVND (reference sequence). CDR3 length: 14 amino acids. CDR3 sequence: CASSTTTGGTPLHF. CDR3 DNA sequence: TGTGCCAGTAGTACCACGACAGGGGGTACACCCCTCCACTTT.

CDR3 sequence (DNA): TGCAGCGTTGAGACGACAGGCTACTACGAGCAGTACTTC. Its protein is CSVETTGYYEQYF. This chain uses TRBV29-1 with TRBJ2-7, with D perhaps TRBD1 (6 bases). Germline V CDR1 and CDR2: SQVTM, ANQGSEA. V was shortened by 3 bases and J by 3 bases, with 12 bases between the two germline ends. There are 13 residues in the CDR3.

This sequence joins TRBV7-2 and TRBJ2-7, with 7 bases matching TRBD2. This CDR3 is built from 14 residues. V lost 5 bases to trimming and J lost 4 bases; unmatched junction nucleotides: 8. Germline CDR1 reads SGHTA; CDR2 reads FQGNSA. CDR3 protein: CASSASGTTYEQYF. In DNA, the CDR3 is TGTGCCAGCAGCGCATCCGGGACTACATACGAGCAGTACTTC.

V usage is TRBV6-5 and J usage is TRBJ2-3; TRBD1 agrees at 9 bases. The CDR3 sequence is 13 residues long. Trimming removed 7 bases from V and 4 bases from J; junction bases left unmatched: 3. From germline, CDR1 is MNHEY and CDR2 SVGAGI. CDR3 DNA sequence: TGTGCCAGCAAAACAGGGGGCGCAGATACGCAGTATTTT. Translating it yields CASKTGGADTQYF.